This T cell receptor (beta chain) stems from a study of blood T cell repertoires in COVID-19. Study overall: Donors in the United States, Italy and Spain gave samples during acute or convalescent COVID-19. Sources were T cells, B-cell-depleted T cells, or PBMCs; the material itself was cDNA or gDNA.

Original handling: Estimation of nucleated cell counts relied on the amplification of reference gene primers. Using immunoSEQ multiplex PCR, the repertoire was profiled, and TCRdb retains in-frame clones only, with some absent. That table supplies the V and J calls and clone size; D and trimming were determined from the DNA. This repertoire shows 200,000 to 300,000 clones, 75% to 95% found once; its top ten account for under 3%. Germline loops: CDR1 LNHDA, CDR2 SQIVND (reference sequence). V was clipped by 7 bases and J by 4 bases, with 16 bases between them. The CDR3 runs 14 residues. The sequenced material came from peripheral blood. The chain has TRBV19 and TRBJ1-1; D is undetermined. This TCR was sampled from a young adult with COVID-19, enrolled during active disease. CDR3 sequence: CASMSRPLGTEAFF. The CDR3 nucleotides read TGTGCCAGTATGAGCAGGCCACTGGGCACTGAAGCTTTCTTT.